This T cell receptor beta chain originates from a study of T cell responses to AZD1222 COVID-19 vaccine. Looking at the study overall: Second-dose schedules of about 4 or about 12 weeks were combined. Whole-study findings and limits: Among those given AZD1222, only five or six were seropositive at baseline. The study found Spike-specific TCR breadth and depth rose after two AZD1222 doses. A mostly white British donor set with more females was recruited, and clonal diversity was possibly underestimated.

Some clones are missing from TCRdb's copy, which holds only in-frame ones; the method was immunoSEQ multiplex PCR. Of about 94,000 clones listed, 90% were seen once; the top ten hold roughly 9.1%. The germline V and J ends were trimmed by 3 bases and 7 bases, with 12 bases remaining between them. This CDR3 has 14 residues. Germline-derived CDR1 and CDR2 are KGHSH and LQKENI. Comments on this clone: What it recognizes is unknown. Other nucleotide sequences from this sample produce the same CDR3.

The receptor's source is an adult in good health. The V and J genes are TRBV18 and TRBJ1-4; D remains unclear. The material sequenced was peripheral blood, taken on day 0 of AZD1222 vaccination. This CDR3 is CASSPPPGSEKLFF. In DNA form, the CDR3 reads TGTGCCAGCTCACCGCCGCCCGGGAGTGAAAAACTGTTTTTT.